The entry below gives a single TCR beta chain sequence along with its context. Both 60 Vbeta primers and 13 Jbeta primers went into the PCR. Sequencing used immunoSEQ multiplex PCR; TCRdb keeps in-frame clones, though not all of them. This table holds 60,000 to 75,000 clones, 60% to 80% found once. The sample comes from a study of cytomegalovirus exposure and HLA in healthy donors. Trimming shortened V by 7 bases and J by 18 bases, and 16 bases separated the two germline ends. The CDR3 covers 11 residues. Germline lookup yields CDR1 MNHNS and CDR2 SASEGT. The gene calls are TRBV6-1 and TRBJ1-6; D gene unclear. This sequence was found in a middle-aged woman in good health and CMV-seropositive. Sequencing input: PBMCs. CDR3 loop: CASTTPPRPHF. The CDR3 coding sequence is TGTGCCAGCACGACTCCGCCTCGCCCCCACTTT.